This T cell receptor beta chain is from a study of shared clonotypes between healthy human individuals. The data were produced by immunoSEQ multiplex PCR, yet TCRdb's version contains in-frame clones alone and is incomplete. The table has roughly 2.2 million clones, around 93% seen once; the top ten hold 0.37%. Whole-study results and caveats: Compared with memory subsets, naive subsets generally had larger estimated richness.

Per the germline V gene, CDR1 is SGHTA and CDR2 is FQGNSA. CDR3 length equals 15 residues. Trimming took off 1 base at V and 1 base at J, with 10 bases between the two ends. Every contributor of samples was a Caucasian grown-up residing in Nashville, Tennessee. Details on this clone: Antigen unknown.

The clonotype originates from a man between 18 and 35 years old in good health. Some clones in this sample may be carry-over from other donors' samples. The sequenced material came from naive CD4+ T cells from PBMCs. Subset noted: CD45RA+ positively selected. This chain joins TRBV7-2 and TRBJ1-2; D not certain. This CDR3 reads CASSLDGIGNYGYTF. CDR3 nucleotides: TGTGCCAGCAGCTTAGATGGAATTGGTAACTATGGCTACACCTTC.